This record covers a single T cell receptor beta chain. Its antigen remains unknown. The entry originates in a study of identical twins. The CDR3 runs 14 residues. The germline gives CDR1 SNHLY, CDR2 FYNNEI. V was shortened by 3 bases and J by 6 bases, with 12 bases between the two germline ends. Findings of the study overall: Because invariant MAIT and iNKT cells could be present, zero-insertion analyses could be partly confounded.

After template switching added a universal primer site, the resulting cDNA carried unique molecular identifiers. TCRdb re-called the 5' RACE reads with MiXCR, one entry per CDR3 protein. This sample has about 660,000 distinct CDR3 sequences; 8.6% occur once, and the top ten carry around 0.95%. This sample was shared with a second study, whose subject was yellow fever vaccine responses in identical twins.

The source material was PBMCs. The chain carries TRBV2 and TRBJ2-1, with D possibly being TRBD2 (6 bases). This TCR was sampled from a woman younger than 30 in good health. CDR3 sequence: CASSEGREFNEQFF. The CDR3 DNA sequence: TGTGCCAGCAGTGAGGGTCGGGAGTTCAATGAGCAGTTCTTC.